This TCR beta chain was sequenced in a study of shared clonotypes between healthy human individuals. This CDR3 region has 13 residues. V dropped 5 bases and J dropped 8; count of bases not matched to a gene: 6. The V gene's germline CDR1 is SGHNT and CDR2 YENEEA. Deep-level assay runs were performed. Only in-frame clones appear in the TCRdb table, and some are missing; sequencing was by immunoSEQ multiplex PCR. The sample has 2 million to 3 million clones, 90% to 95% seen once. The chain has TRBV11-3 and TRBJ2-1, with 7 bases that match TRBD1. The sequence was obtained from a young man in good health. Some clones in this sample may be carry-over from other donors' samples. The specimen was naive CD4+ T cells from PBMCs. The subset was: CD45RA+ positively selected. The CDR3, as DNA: TGTGCCAGCAGCATCGACAGGGTGGATGAGCAGTTCTTC. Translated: CASSIDRVDEQFF.